This passage covers 5 T cell receptor beta chains from one sample sequenced in a study of shared clonotypes between healthy human individuals. TCRdb keeps only in-frame clones here, not all; method: immunoSEQ multiplex PCR. The table has approximately 740,000 clones, almost 95% seen once. Naive CD8 cells comprised CD45RO-negative, CCR7-positively selected cells, excluding terminally differentiated effector memory CD45RA+ cells. The sequencing sample was made of naive CD8+ T cells sorted from blood. The origin of the receptors is a man aged 25-40 years in good health.

The rearrangement joins TRBV11-2 to TRBJ2-7; tentatively, D is TRBD2 (6 bases). The CDR3 is 16 residues long. Germline-derived CDR1 and CDR2 are SGHAT and FQNNGV. Deletions cut 1 base from V and 6 bases from J, with 19 bases between. CDR3 in amino acids: CASSLVVGSGFSEQYF. For the CDR3, the DNA is TGTGCCAGCAGCTTAGTAGTCGGGAGCGGCTTCTCCGAGCAGTACTTC.

This clone was seen a few times. V usage is TRBV28 and J usage is TRBJ1-5; D is ambiguous. V dropped 6 bases and J dropped 1 base, with 10 bases sitting between them. Germline V CDR1 and CDR2: MDHEN, SYDVKM. This CDR3 comprises 14 residues. CDR3 nucleotide sequence: TGTGCCAGCAGACGGGGATTAAGCAATCAGCCCCAGCATTTT. Encoded protein: CASRRGLSNQPQHF.

V usage is TRBV5-5 and J usage is TRBJ2-1; 10 bases fit TRBD2. Germline V gene data show CDR1 as SGHKS and CDR2 as YYEKEE (reference sequence). The CDR3 consists of 16 residues. V trimming: 3 bases; J trimming: 0 bases; junction bases outside the gene matches: 3. For the CDR3, the DNA is TGTGCCAGCAGCTATCTAGCGGGAGCCTCCTACAATGAGCAGTTCTTC. Encoded protein: CASSYLAGASYNEQFF.

The chain couples TRBV13 to TRBJ2-2, with 14 bases lining up with TRBD2. This CDR3 spans 16 amino acids. With 4 bases clipped from V and 7 bases from J, the junction kept 5 bases outside the gene matches. CDR1 is PRHDT and CDR2 is FYEKMQ in the germline V gene (reference sequence). CDR3 DNA sequence: TGTGCCAGCAGCTGGGGACTAGCGGGAGCGGACGGGGAGCTGTTTTTT. Its protein product is CASSWGLAGADGELFF.

The chain links TRBV29-1 to TRBJ2-7; D may correspond to TRBD1 or TRBD2 (5 bases each). The germline V gene encodes CDR1 SQVTM and CDR2 ANQGSEA. This CDR3 spans 14 amino acids. V was shortened by 3 bases and J by 4 bases, with 16 bases between the two germline ends. CDR3 bases: TGCAGCGTTGAGATACGGGACCGAGCATACGAGCAGTACTTC. This sequence encodes CSVEIRDRAYEQYF.